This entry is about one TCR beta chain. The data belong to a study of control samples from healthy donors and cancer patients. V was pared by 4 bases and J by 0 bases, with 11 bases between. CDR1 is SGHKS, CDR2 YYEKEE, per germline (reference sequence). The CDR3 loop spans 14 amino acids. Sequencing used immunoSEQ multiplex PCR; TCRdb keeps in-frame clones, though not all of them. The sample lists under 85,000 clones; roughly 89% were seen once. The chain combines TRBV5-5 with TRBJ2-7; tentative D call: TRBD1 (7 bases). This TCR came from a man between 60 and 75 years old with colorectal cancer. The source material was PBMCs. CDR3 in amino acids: CASSAGQHSYEQYF. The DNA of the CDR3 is TGTGCCAGCAGCGCGGGACAGCACTCCTACGAGCAGTACTTC.